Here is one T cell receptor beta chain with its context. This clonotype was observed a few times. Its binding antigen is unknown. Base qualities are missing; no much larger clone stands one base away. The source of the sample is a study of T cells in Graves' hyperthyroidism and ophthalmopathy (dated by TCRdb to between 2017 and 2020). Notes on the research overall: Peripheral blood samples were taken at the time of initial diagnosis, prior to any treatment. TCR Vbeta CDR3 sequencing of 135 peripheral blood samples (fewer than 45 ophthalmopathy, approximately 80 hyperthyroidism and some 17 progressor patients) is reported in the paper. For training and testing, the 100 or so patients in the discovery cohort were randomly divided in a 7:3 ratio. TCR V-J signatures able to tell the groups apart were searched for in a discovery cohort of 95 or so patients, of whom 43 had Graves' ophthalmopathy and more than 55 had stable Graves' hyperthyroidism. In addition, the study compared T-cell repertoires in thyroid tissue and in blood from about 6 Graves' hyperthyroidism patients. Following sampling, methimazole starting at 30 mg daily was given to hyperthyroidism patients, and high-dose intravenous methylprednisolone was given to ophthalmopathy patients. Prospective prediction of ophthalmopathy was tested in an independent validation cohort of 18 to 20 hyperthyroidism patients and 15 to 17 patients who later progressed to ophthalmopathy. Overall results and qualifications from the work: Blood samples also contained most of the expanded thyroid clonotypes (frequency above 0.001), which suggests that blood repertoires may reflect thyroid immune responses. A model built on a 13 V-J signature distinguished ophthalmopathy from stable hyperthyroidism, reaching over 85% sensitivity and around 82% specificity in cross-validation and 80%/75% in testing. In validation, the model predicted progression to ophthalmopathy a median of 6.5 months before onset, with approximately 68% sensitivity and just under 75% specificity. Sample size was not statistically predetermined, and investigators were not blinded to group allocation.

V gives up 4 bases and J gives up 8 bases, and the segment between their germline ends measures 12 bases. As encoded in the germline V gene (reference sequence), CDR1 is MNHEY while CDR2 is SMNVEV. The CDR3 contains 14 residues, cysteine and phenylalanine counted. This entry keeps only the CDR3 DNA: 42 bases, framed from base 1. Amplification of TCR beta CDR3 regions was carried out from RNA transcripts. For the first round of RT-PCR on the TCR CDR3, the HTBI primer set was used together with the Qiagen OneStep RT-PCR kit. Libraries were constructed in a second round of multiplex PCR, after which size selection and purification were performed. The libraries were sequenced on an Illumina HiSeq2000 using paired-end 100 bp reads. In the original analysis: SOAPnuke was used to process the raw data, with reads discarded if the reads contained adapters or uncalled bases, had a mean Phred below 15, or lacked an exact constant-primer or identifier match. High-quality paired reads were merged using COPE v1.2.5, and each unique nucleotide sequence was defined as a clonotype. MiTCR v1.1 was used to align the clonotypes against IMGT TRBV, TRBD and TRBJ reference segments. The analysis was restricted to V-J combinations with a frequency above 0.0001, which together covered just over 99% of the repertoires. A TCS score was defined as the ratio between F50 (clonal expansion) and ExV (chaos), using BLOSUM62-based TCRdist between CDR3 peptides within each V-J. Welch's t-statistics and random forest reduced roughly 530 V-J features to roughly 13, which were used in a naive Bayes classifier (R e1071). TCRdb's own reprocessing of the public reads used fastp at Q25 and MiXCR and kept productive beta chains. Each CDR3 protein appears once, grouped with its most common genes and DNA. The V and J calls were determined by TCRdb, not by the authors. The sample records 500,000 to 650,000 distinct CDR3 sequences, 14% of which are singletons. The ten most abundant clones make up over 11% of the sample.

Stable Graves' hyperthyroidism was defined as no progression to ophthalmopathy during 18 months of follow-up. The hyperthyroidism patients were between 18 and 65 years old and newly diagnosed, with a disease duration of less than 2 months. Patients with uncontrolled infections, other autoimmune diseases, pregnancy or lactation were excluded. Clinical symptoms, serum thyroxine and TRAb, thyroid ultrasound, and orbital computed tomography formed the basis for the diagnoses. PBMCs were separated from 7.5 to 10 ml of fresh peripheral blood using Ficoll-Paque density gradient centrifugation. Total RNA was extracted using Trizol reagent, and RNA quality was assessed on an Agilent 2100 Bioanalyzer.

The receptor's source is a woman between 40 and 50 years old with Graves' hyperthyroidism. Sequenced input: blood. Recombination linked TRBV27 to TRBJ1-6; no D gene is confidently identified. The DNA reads TGTGCCAGCAGTTCAGGCAGGAGAGATTCACCCCTCCACTTT. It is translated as CASSSGRRDSPLHF.